This T cell receptor (beta chain) is from a study of human T cells and chemical hapten exposure. As for the study in general: In the sensitization step, 2% DPC was placed on approximately 2 cm by approximately 2 cm of upper inner arm skin.

This clonotype was counted a few times. Trimming left V 5 bases short and J 3 bases short, with 15 bases between. Germline V lookup: CDR1 SGHTA, CDR2 FQGNSA. The CDR3 runs 15 residues. The time point denotes: patch test 3, about 24 weeks after DPC sensitization. Stated treatment: therapeutic diphenylcyclopropenone sensitization with weekly scalp DPC. TCRdb itself ran the RACE reads through MiXCR, one entry per CDR3 protein. In the table there are 150,000 to 200,000 distinct CDR3 sequences, 24% of which are singletons. This specimen was whole blood, taken in connection with sensitization to the hapten diphenylcyclopropenone (DPC). The rearrangement links TRBV7-2 to TRBJ2-3, with a weak D call TRBD2 (5 bases). This sequence originates from a woman aged 40 to 49 with alopecia areata. Some clones in this sample may be carry-over from other donors' samples. The CDR3 nucleotides are TGTGCCAGCAGCCCCGGGAACGGTAGGACAGATACGCAGTATTTT. The encoded protein is CASSPGNGRTDTQYF. Combining the CDR3 with reference TRBV7-2 and TRBJ2-3 gives the whole variable domain GAGVSQSPSNKVTEKGKDVELRCDPISGHTALYWYRQSLGQGLEFLIYFQGNSAPDKSGLPSDRFSAERTGGSVSTLTIQRTQQEDSAVYLCASSPGNGRTDTQYFGPGTRLTVL.